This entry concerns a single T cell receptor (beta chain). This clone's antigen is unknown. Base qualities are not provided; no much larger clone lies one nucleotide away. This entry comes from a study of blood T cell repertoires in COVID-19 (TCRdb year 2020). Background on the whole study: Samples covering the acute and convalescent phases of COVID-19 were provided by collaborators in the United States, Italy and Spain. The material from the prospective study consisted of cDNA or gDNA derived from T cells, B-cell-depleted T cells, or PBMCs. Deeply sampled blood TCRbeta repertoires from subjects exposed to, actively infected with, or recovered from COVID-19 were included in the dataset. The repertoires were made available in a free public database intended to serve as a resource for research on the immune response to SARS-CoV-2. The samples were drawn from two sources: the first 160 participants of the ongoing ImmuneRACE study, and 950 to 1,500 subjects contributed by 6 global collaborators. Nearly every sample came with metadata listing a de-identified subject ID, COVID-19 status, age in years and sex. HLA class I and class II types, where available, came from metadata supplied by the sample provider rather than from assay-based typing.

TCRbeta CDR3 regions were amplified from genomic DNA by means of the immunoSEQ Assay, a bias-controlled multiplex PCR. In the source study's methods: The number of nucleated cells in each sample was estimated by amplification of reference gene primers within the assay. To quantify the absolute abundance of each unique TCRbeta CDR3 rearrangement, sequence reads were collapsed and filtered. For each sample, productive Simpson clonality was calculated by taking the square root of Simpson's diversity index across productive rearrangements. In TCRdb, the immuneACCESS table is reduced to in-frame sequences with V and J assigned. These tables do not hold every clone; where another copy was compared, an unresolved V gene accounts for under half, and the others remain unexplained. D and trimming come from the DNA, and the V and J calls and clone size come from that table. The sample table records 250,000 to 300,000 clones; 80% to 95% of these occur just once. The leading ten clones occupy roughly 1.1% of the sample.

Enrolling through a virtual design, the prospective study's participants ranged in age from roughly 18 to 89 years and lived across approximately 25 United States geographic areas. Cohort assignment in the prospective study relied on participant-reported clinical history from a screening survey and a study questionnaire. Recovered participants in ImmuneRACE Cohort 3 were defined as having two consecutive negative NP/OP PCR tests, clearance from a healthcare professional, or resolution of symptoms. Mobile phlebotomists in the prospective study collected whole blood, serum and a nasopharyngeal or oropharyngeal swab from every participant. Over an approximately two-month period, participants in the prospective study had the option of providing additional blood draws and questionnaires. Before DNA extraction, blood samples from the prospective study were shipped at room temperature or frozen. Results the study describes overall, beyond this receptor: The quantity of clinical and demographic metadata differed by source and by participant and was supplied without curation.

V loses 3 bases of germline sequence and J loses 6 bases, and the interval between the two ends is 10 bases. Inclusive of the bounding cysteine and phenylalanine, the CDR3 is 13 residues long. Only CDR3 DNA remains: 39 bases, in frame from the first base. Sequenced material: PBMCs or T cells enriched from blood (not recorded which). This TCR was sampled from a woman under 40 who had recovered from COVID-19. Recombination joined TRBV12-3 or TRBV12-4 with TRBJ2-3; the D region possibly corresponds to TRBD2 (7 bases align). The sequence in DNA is TGTGCCAGCAGTTTTGGGGGGGCGGATACGCAGTATTTT. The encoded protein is CASSFGGADTQYF.